There are many counts of the clone carrying this TCR beta chain. Antigen: not known. TCRdb re-called the reads through MiXCR, storing one row per CDR3 protein. This sample has 250,000 or so distinct CDR3 sequences; approximately 9.1% occur once, and the top ten carry more than 12%. These data originate in a study of T cell repertoires in cytomegalovirus infection. Whole-study context: An indication of both CMV infection and matching HLA type came from public TCR beta signatures. Overall study findings and caveats: Summed frequency of public TCR beta families distinguished CMV carriers with the relevant HLA. What dominated the ex vivo response were HLA-C-restricted CMV-specific TCR beta clonotypes.

Germline CDR1 SGHTA, CDR2 FQGNSA. The CDR3 runs 15 residues. J lost 0 bases, V lost 1 base, and 1 base had no gene match. The sequence derives from a human donor in good health (CMV status not recorded). Some clones in this sample may be carry-over from other donors' samples. Sequenced material: PBMCs. The chain carries TRBV7-2 and TRBJ2-7; TRBD1 agrees at 9 bases. The CDR3 DNA reads TGTGCCAGCAGCTTAGACAGGGGGCTCTCCTACGAGCAGTACTTC. Amino acid sequence: CASSLDRGLSYEQYF.